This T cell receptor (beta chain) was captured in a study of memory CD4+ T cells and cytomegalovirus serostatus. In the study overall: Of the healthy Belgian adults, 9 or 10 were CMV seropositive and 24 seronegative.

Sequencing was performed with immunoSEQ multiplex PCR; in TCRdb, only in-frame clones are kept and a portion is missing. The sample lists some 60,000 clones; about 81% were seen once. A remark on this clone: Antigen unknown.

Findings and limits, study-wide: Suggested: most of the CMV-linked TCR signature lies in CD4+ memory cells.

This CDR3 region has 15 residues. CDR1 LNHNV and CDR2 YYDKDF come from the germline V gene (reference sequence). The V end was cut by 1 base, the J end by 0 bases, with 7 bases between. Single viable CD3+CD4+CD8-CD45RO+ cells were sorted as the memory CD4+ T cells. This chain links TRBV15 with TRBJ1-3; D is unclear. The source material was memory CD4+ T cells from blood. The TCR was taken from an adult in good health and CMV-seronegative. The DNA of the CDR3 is TGTGCCACCAGCAGAGTGGCAGGCTCTGGAAACACCATATATTTT. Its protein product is CATSRVAGSGNTIYF.